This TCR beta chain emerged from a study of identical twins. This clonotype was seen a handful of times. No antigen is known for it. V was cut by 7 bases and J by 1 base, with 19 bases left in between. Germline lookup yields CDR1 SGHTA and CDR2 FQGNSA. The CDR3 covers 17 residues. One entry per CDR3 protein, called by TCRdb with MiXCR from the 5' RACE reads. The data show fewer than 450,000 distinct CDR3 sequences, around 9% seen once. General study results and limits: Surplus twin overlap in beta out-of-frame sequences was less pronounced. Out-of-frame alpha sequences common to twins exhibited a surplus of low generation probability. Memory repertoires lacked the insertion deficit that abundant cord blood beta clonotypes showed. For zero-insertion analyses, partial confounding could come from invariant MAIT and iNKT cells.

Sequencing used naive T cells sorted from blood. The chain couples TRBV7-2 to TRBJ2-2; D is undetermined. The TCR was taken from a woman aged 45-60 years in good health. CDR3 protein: CASTTRSGQWNTGELFF. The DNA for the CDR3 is TGTGCCAGCACCACTCGGTCGGGTCAATGGAACACCGGGGAGCTGTTTTTT.